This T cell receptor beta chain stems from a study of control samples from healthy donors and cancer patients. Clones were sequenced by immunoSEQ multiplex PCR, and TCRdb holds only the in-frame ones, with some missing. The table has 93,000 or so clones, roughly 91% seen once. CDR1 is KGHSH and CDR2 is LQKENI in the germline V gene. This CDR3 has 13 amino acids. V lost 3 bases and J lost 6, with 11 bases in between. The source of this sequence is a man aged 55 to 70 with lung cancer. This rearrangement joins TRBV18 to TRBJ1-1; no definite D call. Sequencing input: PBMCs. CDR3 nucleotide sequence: TGTGCCAGCTCACCTTCGGCCGGGGCTGAAGCTTTCTTT. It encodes CASSPSAGAEAFF. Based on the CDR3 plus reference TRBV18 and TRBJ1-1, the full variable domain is NAGVMQNPRHLVRRRGQEARLRCSPMKGHSHVYWYRQLPEEGLKFMVYLQKENIIDESGMPKERFSAEFPKEGPSILRIQQVVRGDSAAYFCASSPSAGAEAFFGQGTRLTVV.